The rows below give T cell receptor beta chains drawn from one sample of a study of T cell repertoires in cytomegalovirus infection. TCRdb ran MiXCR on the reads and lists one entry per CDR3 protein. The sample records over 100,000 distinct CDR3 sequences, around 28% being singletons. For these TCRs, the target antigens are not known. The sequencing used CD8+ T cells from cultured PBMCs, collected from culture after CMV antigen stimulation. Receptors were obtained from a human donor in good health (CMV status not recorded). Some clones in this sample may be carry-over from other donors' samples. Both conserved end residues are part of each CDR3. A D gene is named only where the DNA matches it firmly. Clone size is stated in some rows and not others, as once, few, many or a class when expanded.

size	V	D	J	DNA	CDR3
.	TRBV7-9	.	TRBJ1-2	TGTGCCAGCAGCTCCCCTTTTCGGGCTAACTATGGCTACACCTTC	CASSSPFRANYGYTF
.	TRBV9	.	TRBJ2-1	TGTGCCAGCAGCGACTCCACTGGGGCGGGGCTCTACAATGAGCAGTTCTTC	CASSDSTGAGLYNEQFF
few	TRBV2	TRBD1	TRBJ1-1	TGTGCCAGCGGGGTCGACAGGGGCTGGTCGGACACTGAAGCTTTCTTT	CASGVDRGWSDTEAFF
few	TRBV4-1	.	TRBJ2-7	TGCGCCAGCAGCCAACATACCGGGTCCTCCTACGAGCAGTACTTC	CASSQHTGSSYEQYF
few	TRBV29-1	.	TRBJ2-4	TGCAGCGTTGAATTATTGGGAGACCTGGCGCACATTCAGTACTTC	CSVELLGDLAHIQYF
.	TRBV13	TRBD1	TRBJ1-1	TGTGCCAGCAGCTCCCTCCAGGGGGGGAACACTGAAGCTTTCTTT	CASSSLQGGNTEAFF
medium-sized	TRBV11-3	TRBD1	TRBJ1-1	TGTGCCAGCAGCTTAGGGACAGGGGCGAACACTGAAGCTTTCTTT	CASSLGTGANTEAFF
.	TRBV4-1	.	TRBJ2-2	TGCGCCAGCAGCCAAGAACTGGTTGGGACCGTGGCCGGGGAGCTGTTTTTT	CASSQELVGTVAGELFF
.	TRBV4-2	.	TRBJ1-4	TGTGCCAGCAGCCAAGCCCACGATTCCTATGCAACTAATGAAAAACTGTTTTTT	CASSQAHDSYATNEKLFF
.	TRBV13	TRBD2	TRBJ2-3	TGTGCCAGCAGCGAAAACCTAGCGGAAACTAGCACAGATACGCAGTATTTT	CASSENLAETSTDTQYF
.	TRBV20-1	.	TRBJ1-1	TGCAGTGCACTGGGGGGGGTGAACACTGAAGCTTTCTTT	CSALGGVNTEAFF
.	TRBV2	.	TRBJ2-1	TGTGCCAGCAGTGGGGGACTCCCGTGGGACAATGAGCAGTTCTTC	CASSGGLPWDNEQFF
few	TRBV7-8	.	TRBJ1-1	TGTGCCAGCAGCTTAGTGGCAGGGGTTGTAGCTTTCTTT	CASSLVAGVVAFF
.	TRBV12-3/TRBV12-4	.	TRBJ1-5	TGTGCCAGCAGTTTTTTTAACAGCAATCAGCCCCAGCATTTT	CASSFFNSNQPQHF
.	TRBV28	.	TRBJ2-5	TGTGCCAGCAGTTTTTGGGCAGGGGTGGGAGAGACCCAGTACTTC	CASSFWAGVGETQYF
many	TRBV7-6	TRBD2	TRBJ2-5	TGTGCCAGCAGCTTAACTAGCGGGGGGCCCCTCCCGGAGACCCAGTACTTC	CASSLTSGGPLPETQYF
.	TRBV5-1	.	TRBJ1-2	TGCGCCAGCAACAGGGAAGTCACCTTC	CASNREVTF
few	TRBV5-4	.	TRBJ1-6	TGTGCCAGCAGCTTGGCCGGGCAGGCAGCTAATTCACCCCTCCACTTT	CASSLAGQAANSPLHF
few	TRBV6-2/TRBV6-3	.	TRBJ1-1	TGTGCCAGCAAGATCGGGAACGCTGAAGCTTTCTTT	CASKIGNAEAFF
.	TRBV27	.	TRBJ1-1	TGTGCCAGCAGTTTATCCTGGCATGGGCCGAACACTGAAGCTTTCTTT	CASSLSWHGPNTEAFF
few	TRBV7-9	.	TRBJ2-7	TGTGCCAGCAGCTCCTACTACGAGCAGTACTTC	CASSSYYEQYF
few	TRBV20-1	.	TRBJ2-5	TGCAGTGCTAGAGATGGGGGCGGCGTAGACCGGGAGACCCAGTACTTC	CSARDGGGVDRETQYF
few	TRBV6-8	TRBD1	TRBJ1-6	TGTGCCAGTAAATATGGGACAGATGATAATTCACCCCTCCACTTT	CASKYGTDDNSPLHF
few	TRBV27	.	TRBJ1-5	TGTGCCAGCAGTTCCTTGGGCTATAGCAATCAGCCCCAGCATTTT	CASSSLGYSNQPQHF
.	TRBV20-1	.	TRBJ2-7	TGCAGTGCTACCGGGGGGCACTCCTACGAGCAGTACTTC	CSATGGHSYEQYF
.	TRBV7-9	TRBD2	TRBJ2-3	TGTGCCAGCAGCTTGAGGGCCAGCGGGGGTCGCACAGATACGCAGTATTTT	CASSLRASGGRTDTQYF
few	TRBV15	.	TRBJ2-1	TGTGCCACCAGCAGAGAAGCCCCTAGCGATGAGCAGTTCTTC	CATSREAPSDEQFF
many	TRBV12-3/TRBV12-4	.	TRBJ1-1	TGTGCCAGCAGCCCCCCCGGGACCCTCAAGGGAGCTTTCTTT	CASSPPGTLKGAFF
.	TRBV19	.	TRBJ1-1	TGTGCCAGTAGTATGGGGTTGACTGAAGCTTTCTTT	CASSMGLTEAFF
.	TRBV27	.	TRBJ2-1	TGTGCCAGCAGTTTATCGTCGAGTACCTACAATGAGCAGTTCTTC	CASSLSSSTYNEQFF
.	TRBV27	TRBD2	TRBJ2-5	TGTGCCAGCAGGGGGACTAGCGGGGGGACGGGAGAGACCCAGTACTTC	CASRGTSGGTGETQYF
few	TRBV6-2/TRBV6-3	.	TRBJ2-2	TGTGCCAGCAGTAAACCGGGACTTCACACCGGGGAGCTGTTTTTT	CASSKPGLHTGELFF
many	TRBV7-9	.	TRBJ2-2	TGTGCCAGCAGCTTAGCGGGACCCGGGGAGCTGTTTTTT	CASSLAGPGELFF
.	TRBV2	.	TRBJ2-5	TGTGCCAGCAGGGTCCTCAGGGTGGAGACCCAGTACTTC	CASRVLRVETQYF
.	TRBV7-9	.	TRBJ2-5	TGTGCCAGCAGCTTTACTCTAGCAGAGACCCAGTACTTC	CASSFTLAETQYF
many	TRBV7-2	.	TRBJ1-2	TGTGCCAGCAGCGGTAGTTGGGACTATGGCTACACCTTC	CASSGSWDYGYTF
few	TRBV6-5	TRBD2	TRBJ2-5	TGTGCCAGCAGCCCCTCCGGGGGGTTAGGAGAGACCCAGTACTTC	CASSPSGGLGETQYF
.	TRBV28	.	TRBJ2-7	TGTGCCAGCAGTCACCACCCTGGGAGGAGAGCCTACGAGCAGTACTTC	CASSHHPGRRAYEQYF
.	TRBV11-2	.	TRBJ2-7	TGTGCCAGCAGCGGGGTTTCCTACGAGCAGTACTTC	CASSGVSYEQYF
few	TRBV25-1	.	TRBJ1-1	TGTGCCAGCAGTGAATCTGTGAACACTGAAGCTTTCTTT	CASSESVNTEAFF
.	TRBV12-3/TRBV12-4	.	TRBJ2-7	TGTGCCAGCAGTTTGTCGGGACGGACTGACGAGCAGTACTTC	CASSLSGRTDEQYF
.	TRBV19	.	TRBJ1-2	TGTGCCAGTAGTCCCGAGGGGGGGATTGGCTATGGCTACACCTTC	CASSPEGGIGYGYTF
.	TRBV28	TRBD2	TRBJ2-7	TGTGCCAGCAGTTCATGGACTAGCGGGGGGCACTACGAGCAGTACTTC	CASSSWTSGGHYEQYF
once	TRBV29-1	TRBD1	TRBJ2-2	TGCAGCGTCGACAGGGGCACCGGGGAGCTGTTTTTT	CSVDRGTGELFF
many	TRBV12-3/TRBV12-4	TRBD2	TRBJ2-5	TGTGCCAGCAGACCAAGCGGTGGCGGGGGGCCGTCCAGAGAGACCCAGTACTTC	CASRPSGGGGPSRETQYF